This is a list of T cell receptor beta chains from one sample in a study of blood T cell repertoires in COVID-19. TCRdb's copy holds only in-frame clones and misses some; the assay was immunoSEQ multiplex PCR. The table shows some 180,000 clones, with roughly 85% occurring only once. Sequences were obtained from PBMCs or T cells enriched from blood (not recorded which). All receptors come from a woman aged 65 to 85 in a cohort exposed to, infected with or recovered from COVID-19 (not recorded which). Both conserved end residues are part of each CDR3. Each record gives: V gene, clone size, D gene, J gene, CDR3 protein, CDR3 DNA. A D gene is named only where the DNA matches it firmly. Size tells how often a clone was seen (once, few, many) or the class of an expanded clone, and some rows leave it out.

v_gene: TRBV27; abundance: few; d_gene: TRBD2; j_gene: TRBJ2-7; CDR3aa: CASSLSRWPLAGVPYEQYF; CDR3nt: TGTGCCAGCAGTTTATCAAGGTGGCCGCTAGCGGGAGTACCTTACGAGCAGTACTTC
v_gene: TRBV4-2; abundance: -; d_gene: -; j_gene: TRBJ1-3; CDR3aa: CASRVQGSGNTIYF; CDR3nt: TGTGCCAGCAGGGTACAGGGATCTGGAAACACCATATATTTT
v_gene: TRBV27; abundance: -; d_gene: -; j_gene: TRBJ1-4; CDR3aa: CASSLLQGRKLFF; CDR3nt: TGTGCCAGCAGTTTACTTCAGGGTCGAAAACTGTTTTTT
v_gene: TRBV29-1; abundance: once; d_gene: -; j_gene: TRBJ2-2; CDR3aa: CSVVRANTGELFF; CDR3nt: TGCAGCGTTGTGCGAGCAAACACCGGGGAGCTGTTTTTT
v_gene: TRBV2; abundance: few; d_gene: -; j_gene: TRBJ1-5; CDR3aa: CASRRTENQPQHF; CDR3nt: TGTGCCAGCAGGAGGACAGAAAATCAGCCCCAGCATTTT
v_gene: TRBV12-3/TRBV12-4; abundance: -; d_gene: -; j_gene: TRBJ2-1; CDR3aa: CASSSDYYNEQFF; CDR3nt: TGTGCCAGCAGTTCTGACTACTACAATGAGCAGTTCTTC
v_gene: TRBV7-2; abundance: -; d_gene: TRBD2; j_gene: TRBJ2-1; CDR3aa: CASSLALYGLAGGPTDNEQFF; CDR3nt: TGTGCCAGCAGCTTAGCGCTCTATGGACTAGCGGGAGGGCCGACTGACAATGAGCAGTTCTTC
v_gene: TRBV11-2; abundance: -; d_gene: TRBD2; j_gene: TRBJ2-3; CDR3aa: CASSLTSGTDTQYF; CDR3nt: TGTGCCAGCAGCTTGACTAGCGGAACAGATACGCAGTATTTT
v_gene: TRBV11-2; abundance: -; d_gene: TRBD2; j_gene: TRBJ2-7; CDR3aa: CASSDKAASGFYEQYF; CDR3nt: TGTGCCAGCAGCGATAAGGCGGCTAGCGGGTTCTACGAGCAGTACTTC
v_gene: TRBV6-6; abundance: -; d_gene: TRBD2; j_gene: TRBJ2-7; CDR3aa: CASSIAGRGYEQYF; CDR3nt: TGTGCCAGCAGTATAGCGGGGAGGGGTTACGAGCAGTACTTC
v_gene: TRBV20-1; abundance: -; d_gene: -; j_gene: TRBJ1-1; CDR3aa: CSASLSGGTEAFF; CDR3nt: TGCAGTGCTAGTCTTTCGGGGGGAACTGAAGCTTTCTTT
v_gene: TRBV7-9; abundance: -; d_gene: -; j_gene: TRBJ2-5; CDR3aa: CASSSTGGAPGQETQYF; CDR3nt: TGTGCCAGCAGCTCGACCGGGGGAGCTCCGGGTCAAGAGACCCAGTACTTC
v_gene: TRBV6-5; abundance: once; d_gene: -; j_gene: TRBJ2-6; CDR3aa: CASTSLLAGANVLTF; CDR3nt: TGTGCCAGCACGAGCCTCTTAGCGGGGGCCAACGTCCTGACTTTC
v_gene: TRBV2; abundance: -; d_gene: TRBD1; j_gene: TRBJ2-7; CDR3aa: CASAGQGHEQYF; CDR3nt: TGTGCCAGCGCAGGACAGGGCCACGAGCAGTACTTC
v_gene: TRBV27; abundance: few; d_gene: TRBD1; j_gene: TRBJ1-5; CDR3aa: CASRPLTGGLVNQPQHF; CDR3nt: TGTGCCAGCAGGCCTCTGACAGGGGGCTTGGTCAATCAGCCCCAGCATTTT
v_gene: TRBV19; abundance: -; d_gene: -; j_gene: TRBJ2-1; CDR3aa: CASSMVGRGSNEQFF; CDR3nt: TGTGCCAGTAGTATGGTGGGCAGGGGTAGTAATGAGCAGTTCTTC
v_gene: TRBV5-1; abundance: -; d_gene: -; j_gene: TRBJ2-7; CDR3aa: CASSFVASSRSYEQYF; CDR3nt: TGCGCCAGCAGCTTTGTAGCTAGCAGCCGCTCCTACGAGCAGTACTTC
v_gene: TRBV20-1; abundance: -; d_gene: TRBD2; j_gene: TRBJ2-1; CDR3aa: CSASRSGRFYNEQFF; CDR3nt: TGCAGTGCTAGTCGAAGCGGGAGGTTCTACAATGAGCAGTTCTTC
v_gene: TRBV9; abundance: -; d_gene: -; j_gene: TRBJ2-3; CDR3aa: CASSVGGRINTQYF; CDR3nt: TGTGCCAGCAGCGTAGGGGGGCGCATAAATACGCAGTATTTT
v_gene: TRBV5-1; abundance: -; d_gene: -; j_gene: TRBJ2-1; CDR3aa: CASNSLSGSSYNEQFF; CDR3nt: TGCGCCAGCAATAGTTTGTCAGGCAGCTCCTACAATGAGCAGTTCTTC
v_gene: TRBV7-2; abundance: -; d_gene: -; j_gene: TRBJ2-2; CDR3aa: CASSRFGDGELFF; CDR3nt: TGTGCCAGCAGCAGATTCGGGGACGGGGAGCTGTTTTTT
v_gene: TRBV24-1; abundance: -; d_gene: -; j_gene: TRBJ2-3; CDR3aa: CATSDSWAGPRGSTDTQYF; CDR3nt: TGTGCCACCAGTGATTCGTGGGCGGGACCTCGGGGGTCCACAGATACGCAGTATTTT
v_gene: TRBV6-5; abundance: -; d_gene: -; j_gene: TRBJ1-5; CDR3aa: CASSYSTPNRYQPQHF; CDR3nt: TGTGCCAGCAGTTACTCCACCCCTAATCGTTACCAGCCCCAGCATTTT
v_gene: TRBV11-2; abundance: -; d_gene: TRBD1; j_gene: TRBJ2-7; CDR3aa: CASSTGTGVHEQYF; CDR3nt: TGTGCCAGCAGCACCGGGACAGGGGTCCACGAGCAGTACTTC
v_gene: TRBV4-3; abundance: few; d_gene: -; j_gene: TRBJ1-1; CDR3aa: CASSQESTAYTEAFF; CDR3nt: TGCGCCAGCAGCCAAGAAAGCACAGCCTACACTGAAGCTTTCTTT
v_gene: TRBV5-1; abundance: -; d_gene: -; j_gene: TRBJ1-1; CDR3aa: CASSFFQAGGNTEAFF; CDR3nt: TGCGCCAGCAGCTTCTTTCAGGCAGGTGGGAACACTGAAGCTTTCTTT
v_gene: TRBV5-8; abundance: -; d_gene: -; j_gene: TRBJ1-5; CDR3aa: CASSLYINQPQHF; CDR3nt: TGTGCCAGCAGCTTGTATATCAATCAGCCCCAGCATTTT
v_gene: TRBV28; abundance: few; d_gene: -; j_gene: TRBJ1-2; CDR3aa: CASSIGAVGYGYTF; CDR3nt: TGTGCCAGCTCCATAGGAGCTGTTGGCTATGGCTACACCTTC
v_gene: TRBV28; abundance: -; d_gene: -; j_gene: TRBJ2-7; CDR3aa: CASTRGYYEQYF; CDR3nt: TGTGCCAGCACCCGGGGGTACTACGAGCAGTACTTC
v_gene: TRBV5-1; abundance: few; d_gene: -; j_gene: TRBJ1-2; CDR3aa: CASRARLGRNYGYTF; CDR3nt: TGCGCCAGCAGGGCCCGGTTGGGGCGGAACTATGGCTACACCTTC
v_gene: TRBV5-1; abundance: -; d_gene: TRBD1; j_gene: TRBJ1-4; CDR3aa: CASSIQGAPDQLFF; CDR3nt: TGCGCCAGCAGCATACAGGGGGCGCCTGATCAACTGTTTTTT
v_gene: TRBV19; abundance: -; d_gene: TRBD1; j_gene: TRBJ1-5; CDR3aa: CATQRTGHQPQHF; CDR3nt: TGTGCCACCCAGCGGACAGGGCATCAGCCCCAGCATTTT
v_gene: TRBV5-4; abundance: -; d_gene: TRBD2; j_gene: TRBJ2-5; CDR3aa: CASSPGLAGVKQETQYF; CDR3nt: TGTGCCAGCAGCCCGGGACTAGCGGGAGTTAAGCAAGAGACCCAGTACTTC
v_gene: TRBV28; abundance: -; d_gene: -; j_gene: TRBJ1-1; CDR3aa: CASSSGGAGSTEAFF; CDR3nt: TGTGCCAGCAGTTCGGGGGGCGCGGGTTCCACTGAAGCTTTCTTT
v_gene: TRBV29-1; abundance: -; d_gene: TRBD2; j_gene: TRBJ2-1; CDR3aa: CSSGTRRGYDYYNEQFF; CDR3nt: TGCAGCTCCGGGACTAGAAGGGGTTACGACTACTACAATGAGCAGTTCTTC
v_gene: TRBV30; abundance: few; d_gene: -; j_gene: TRBJ2-7; CDR3aa: CAWSFSGSYEQYF; CDR3nt: TGTGCCTGGAGTTTTAGCGGCTCCTACGAGCAGTACTTC
v_gene: TRBV9; abundance: few; d_gene: -; j_gene: TRBJ2-3; CDR3aa: CASSVGTSDTQYF; CDR3nt: TGTGCCAGCAGCGTAGGCACTTCCGATACGCAGTATTTT
v_gene: TRBV7-3; abundance: -; d_gene: TRBD2; j_gene: TRBJ2-1; CDR3aa: CASSASSGTYNEQFF; CDR3nt: TGTGCCAGCAGCGCATCTAGCGGGACCTACAATGAGCAGTTCTTC
v_gene: TRBV19; abundance: -; d_gene: -; j_gene: TRBJ1-2; CDR3aa: CASSITTSAGTNGYTF; CDR3nt: TGTGCCAGTAGTATTACGACTTCTGCCGGGACAAATGGCTACACCTTC
v_gene: TRBV27; abundance: -; d_gene: -; j_gene: TRBJ1-4; CDR3aa: CASSLSGGAEKLFF; CDR3nt: TGTGCCAGCAGTTTAAGTGGAGGGGCAGAAAAACTGTTTTTT
v_gene: TRBV30; abundance: -; d_gene: TRBD1; j_gene: TRBJ1-1; CDR3aa: CAWSVLFRDRGAFF; CDR3nt: TGTGCCTGGAGTGTACTTTTTCGGGACAGGGGCGCTTTCTTT
v_gene: TRBV27; abundance: -; d_gene: TRBD2; j_gene: TRBJ2-7; CDR3aa: CASMETSGAYEQYF; CDR3nt: TGTGCCAGCATGGAGACTAGCGGGGCCTACGAGCAGTACTTC
v_gene: TRBV5-5; abundance: few; d_gene: TRBD2; j_gene: TRBJ2-7; CDR3aa: CASSLGLAGGFDEQYF; CDR3nt: TGTGCCAGCAGCTTGGGACTAGCGGGAGGTTTCGACGAGCAGTACTTC
v_gene: TRBV29-1; abundance: -; d_gene: -; j_gene: TRBJ2-1; CDR3aa: CSVEQGINEQFF; CDR3nt: TGCAGCGTTGAGCAGGGAATCAATGAGCAGTTCTTC
v_gene: TRBV6-5; abundance: -; d_gene: TRBD1; j_gene: TRBJ2-6; CDR3aa: CASKGGAGANVLTF; CDR3nt: TGTGCCAGCAAAGGGGGCGCGGGGGCCAACGTCCTGACTTTC
v_gene: TRBV28; abundance: -; d_gene: -; j_gene: TRBJ2-3; CDR3aa: CASRGASSNTDTQYF; CDR3nt: TGTGCCAGCAGGGGGGCTAGCAGTAACACAGATACGCAGTATTTT
v_gene: TRBV7-9; abundance: -; d_gene: TRBD1; j_gene: TRBJ2-3; CDR3aa: CASSLAGQGYSPDTQYF; CDR3nt: TGTGCCAGCAGCTTAGCGGGACAGGGGTATAGCCCAGATACGCAGTATTTT
v_gene: TRBV4-1; abundance: -; d_gene: TRBD2; j_gene: TRBJ2-7; CDR3aa: CASSQLPGLAAYEQYF; CDR3nt: TGCGCCAGCAGCCAGTTACCGGGACTAGCCGCCTACGAGCAGTACTTC
v_gene: TRBV28; abundance: -; d_gene: -; j_gene: TRBJ1-3; CDR3aa: CASSDEAANTIYF; CDR3nt: TGTGCCAGCAGTGATGAGGCGGCAAACACCATATATTTT
v_gene: TRBV19; abundance: -; d_gene: -; j_gene: TRBJ1-3; CDR3aa: CASSIDLGQGNTIYF; CDR3nt: TGTGCCAGTAGTATAGATCTCGGACAGGGAAACACCATATATTTT
v_gene: TRBV19; abundance: -; d_gene: -; j_gene: TRBJ1-5; CDR3aa: CASRPQGFGNQPQHF; CDR3nt: TGTGCCAGTAGGCCACAGGGCTTCGGCAATCAGCCCCAGCATTTT
v_gene: TRBV19; abundance: -; d_gene: TRBD2; j_gene: TRBJ2-4; CDR3aa: CASSILAGGSRNIQYF; CDR3nt: TGTGCCAGTAGTATACTAGCGGGAGGATCCCGGAACATTCAGTACTTC
v_gene: TRBV2; abundance: -; d_gene: -; j_gene: TRBJ2-4; CDR3aa: CASSEARGVDIQYF; CDR3nt: TGTGCCAGCAGTGAAGCCCGCGGTGTGGACATTCAGTACTTC
v_gene: TRBV29-1; abundance: -; d_gene: -; j_gene: TRBJ1-2; CDR3aa: CSVETGHGYTF; CDR3nt: TGCAGCGTTGAAACAGGGCACGGCTACACCTTC
v_gene: TRBV7-3; abundance: -; d_gene: -; j_gene: TRBJ2-2; CDR3aa: CASGGQRESTGELFF; CDR3nt: TGTGCCAGCGGGGGACAGCGGGAGAGCACCGGGGAGCTGTTTTTT
v_gene: TRBV9; abundance: once; d_gene: TRBD2; j_gene: TRBJ2-3; CDR3aa: CASSVQTSKDTQYF; CDR3nt: TGTGCCAGCAGCGTACAGACTAGCAAAGATACGCAGTATTTT
v_gene: TRBV5-4; abundance: -; d_gene: TRBD1; j_gene: TRBJ1-2; CDR3aa: CASSANRGAYGYTF; CDR3nt: TGTGCCAGCAGCGCGAACAGGGGAGCCTATGGCTACACCTTC
v_gene: TRBV4-2; abundance: once; d_gene: TRBD2; j_gene: TRBJ2-5; CDR3aa: CASSQDTGLAGEETQYF; CDR3nt: TGTGCCAGCAGCCAAGATACGGGACTAGCGGGGGAAGAGACCCAGTACTTC
v_gene: TRBV7-2; abundance: -; d_gene: -; j_gene: TRBJ2-3; CDR3aa: CASSFQGREYTDTQYF; CDR3nt: TGTGCCAGCAGCTTCCAGGGGAGGGAATACACAGATACGCAGTATTTT
v_gene: TRBV5-1; abundance: once; d_gene: TRBD1; j_gene: TRBJ1-3; CDR3aa: CASSLGTGGAGNTIYF; CDR3nt: TGCGCCAGCAGCCTCGGGACAGGGGGCGCTGGAAACACCATATATTTT